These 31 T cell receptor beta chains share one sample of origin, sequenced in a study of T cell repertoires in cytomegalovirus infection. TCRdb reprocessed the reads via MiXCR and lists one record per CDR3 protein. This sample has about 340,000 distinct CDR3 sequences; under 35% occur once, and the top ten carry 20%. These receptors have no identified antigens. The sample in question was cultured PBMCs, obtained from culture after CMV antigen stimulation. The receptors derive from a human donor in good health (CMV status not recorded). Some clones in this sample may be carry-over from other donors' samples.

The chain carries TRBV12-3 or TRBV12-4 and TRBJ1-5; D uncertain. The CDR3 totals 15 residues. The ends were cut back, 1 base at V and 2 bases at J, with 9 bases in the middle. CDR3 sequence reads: CASSLVGRGNQPQHF. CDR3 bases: TGTGCCAGCAGTTTAGTTGGCCGGGGCAATCAGCCCCAGCATTTT.

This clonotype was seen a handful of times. For the CDR3, the DNA is TGTGCCAGCAGCTTAGAACTGGTAGGGACAGGGTCCTACGAGCAGTACTTC. This translates into CASSLELVGTGSYEQYF. The chain joins TRBV11-2 to TRBJ2-7, with 9 bases that match TRBD1. V gave up 0 bases and J gave up 1 base; unmatched junction bases: 7. CDR3 length equals 17 residues. Germline loops: CDR1 SGHAT, CDR2 FQNNGV.

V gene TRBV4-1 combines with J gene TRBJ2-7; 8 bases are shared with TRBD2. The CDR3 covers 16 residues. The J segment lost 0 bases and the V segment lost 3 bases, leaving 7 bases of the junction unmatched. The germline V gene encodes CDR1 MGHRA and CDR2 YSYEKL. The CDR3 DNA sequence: TGCGCCAGCAGCCAGAGGCGGGGGGAGTACTCCTACGAGCAGTACTTC. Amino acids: CASSQRRGEYSYEQYF.

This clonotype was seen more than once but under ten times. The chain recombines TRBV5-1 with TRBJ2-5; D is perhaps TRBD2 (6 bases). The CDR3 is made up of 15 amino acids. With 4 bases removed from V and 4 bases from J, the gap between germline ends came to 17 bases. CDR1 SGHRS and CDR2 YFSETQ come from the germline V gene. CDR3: CASSQSGGDGETQYF. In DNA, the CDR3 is TGCGCCAGCAGCCAGTCAGGAGGGGATGGAGAGACCCAGTACTTC. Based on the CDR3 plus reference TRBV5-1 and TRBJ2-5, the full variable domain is KAGVTQTPRYLIKTRGQQVTLSCSPISGHRSVSWYQQTPGQGLQFLFEYFSETQRNKGNFPGRFSGRQFSNSRSEMNVSTLELGDSALYLCASSQSGGDGETQYFGPGTRLLVL.

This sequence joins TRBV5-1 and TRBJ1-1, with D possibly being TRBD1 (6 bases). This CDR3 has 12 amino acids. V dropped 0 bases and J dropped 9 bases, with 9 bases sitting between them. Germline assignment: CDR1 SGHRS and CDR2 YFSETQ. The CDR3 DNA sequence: TGCGCCAGCAGCTTGGGTGGGGACAAAGCTTTCTTT. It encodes CASSLGGDKAFF.

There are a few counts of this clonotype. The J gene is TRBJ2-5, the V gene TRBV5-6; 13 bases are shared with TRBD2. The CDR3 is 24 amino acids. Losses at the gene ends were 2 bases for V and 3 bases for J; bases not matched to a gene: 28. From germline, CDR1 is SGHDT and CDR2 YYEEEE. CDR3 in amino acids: CASSLSPSGTSTSPGLAGKETQYF. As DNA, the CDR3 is TGTGCCAGCAGCTTATCCCCGTCCGGGACGTCCACGAGTCCGGGACTAGCGGGAAAAGAGACCCAGTACTTC.

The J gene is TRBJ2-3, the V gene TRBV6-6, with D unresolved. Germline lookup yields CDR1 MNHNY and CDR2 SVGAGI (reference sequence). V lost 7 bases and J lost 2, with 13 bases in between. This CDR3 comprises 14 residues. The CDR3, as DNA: TGTGCCAGCACCAAAGTGAAGTCCACAGATACGCAGTATTTT. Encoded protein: CASTKVKSTDTQYF.

CDR3 DNA: TGTGCCAGCAGCTTCGGGGGGGTCGACACCGGGGAGCTGTTTTTT. This translates into CASSFGGVDTGELFF. This sequence joins TRBV7-9 and TRBJ2-2; 8 bases fit TRBD2. The CDR3 is made up of 15 amino acids. The germline V gene has CDR1 SEHNR and CDR2 FQNEAQ (reference sequence). Losses at the gene ends were 3 bases for V and 3 bases for J; bases not matched to a gene: 3.

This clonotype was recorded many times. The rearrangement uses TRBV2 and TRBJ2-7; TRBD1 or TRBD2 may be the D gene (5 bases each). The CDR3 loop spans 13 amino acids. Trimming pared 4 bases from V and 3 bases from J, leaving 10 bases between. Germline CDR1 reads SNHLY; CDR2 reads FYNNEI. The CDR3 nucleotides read TGTGCCAGCAGTGTCGGGACGGACTACGAGCAGTACTTC. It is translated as CASSVGTDYEQYF.

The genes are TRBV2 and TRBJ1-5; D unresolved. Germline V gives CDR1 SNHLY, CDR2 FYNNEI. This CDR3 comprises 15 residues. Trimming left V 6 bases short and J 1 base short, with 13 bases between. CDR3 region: CASRMEGSSNQPQHF. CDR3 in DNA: TGTGCCAGCAGGATGGAGGGCAGCAGCAATCAGCCCCAGCATTTT.

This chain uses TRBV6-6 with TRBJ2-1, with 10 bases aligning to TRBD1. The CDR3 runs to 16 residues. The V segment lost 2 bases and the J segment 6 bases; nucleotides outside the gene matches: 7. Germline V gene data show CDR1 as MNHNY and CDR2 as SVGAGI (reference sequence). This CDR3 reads CASSYMGQGPRNEQFF. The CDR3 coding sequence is TGTGCCAGCAGTTACATGGGACAGGGGCCCCGCAATGAGCAGTTCTTC.

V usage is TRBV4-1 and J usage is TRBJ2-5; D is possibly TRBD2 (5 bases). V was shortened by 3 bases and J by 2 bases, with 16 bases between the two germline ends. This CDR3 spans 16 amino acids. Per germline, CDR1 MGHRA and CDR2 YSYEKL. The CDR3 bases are TGCGCCAGCAGCCACCCGCGGGCTAGCAGTCAAGAGACCCAGTACTTC. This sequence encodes CASSHPRASSQETQYF.

The CDR3 coding sequence is TGTGCCAGCAGTACAGACGGGGGAAACATTCAGTACTTC. Translated: CASSTDGGNIQYF. The chain combines TRBV12-3 or TRBV12-4 with TRBJ2-4; TRBD2 might be the D (6 bases). This CDR3 has 13 residues. V was shortened by 5 bases and J by 6 bases, with 11 bases between the two germline ends.

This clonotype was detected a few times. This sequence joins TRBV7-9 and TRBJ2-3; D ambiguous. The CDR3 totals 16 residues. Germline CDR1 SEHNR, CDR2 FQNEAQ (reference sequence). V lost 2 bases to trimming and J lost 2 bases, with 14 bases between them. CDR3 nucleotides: TGTGCCAGCAGCTTATCTTCTCGGCTCAACACAGATACGCAGTATTTT. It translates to CASSLSSRLNTDTQYF. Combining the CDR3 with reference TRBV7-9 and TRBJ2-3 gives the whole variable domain DTGVSQNPRHKITKRGQNVTFRCDPISEHNRLYWYRQTLGQGPEFLTYFQNEAQLEKSRLLSDRFSAERPKGSFSTLEIQRTEQGDSAMYLCASSLSSRLNTDTQYFGPGTRLTVL.

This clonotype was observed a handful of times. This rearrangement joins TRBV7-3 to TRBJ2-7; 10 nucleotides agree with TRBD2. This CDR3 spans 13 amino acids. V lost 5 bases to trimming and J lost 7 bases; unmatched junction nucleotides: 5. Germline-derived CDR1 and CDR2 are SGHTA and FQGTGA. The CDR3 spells CASSPGAGGEQYF. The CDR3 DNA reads TGTGCCAGCAGCCCAGGAGCGGGAGGGGAGCAGTACTTC.

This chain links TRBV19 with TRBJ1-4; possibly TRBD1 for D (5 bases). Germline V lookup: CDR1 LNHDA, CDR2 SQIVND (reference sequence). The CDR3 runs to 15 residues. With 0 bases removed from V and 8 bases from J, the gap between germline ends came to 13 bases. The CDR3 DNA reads TGTGCCAGTAGTATAGAACTCAGGGTGTCGGAAAAACTGTTTTTT. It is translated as CASSIELRVSEKLFF. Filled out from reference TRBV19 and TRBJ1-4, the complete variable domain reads DGGITQSPKYLFRKEGQNVTLSCEQNLNHDAMYWYRQDPGQGLRLIYYSQIVNDFQKGDIAEGYSVSREKKESFPLTVTSAQKNPTAFYLCASSIELRVSEKLFFGSGTQLSVL.

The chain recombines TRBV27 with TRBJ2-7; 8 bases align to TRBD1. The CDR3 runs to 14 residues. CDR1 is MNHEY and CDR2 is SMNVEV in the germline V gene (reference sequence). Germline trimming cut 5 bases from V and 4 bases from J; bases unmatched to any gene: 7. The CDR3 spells CASSQRRQGYEQYF. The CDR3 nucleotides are TGTGCCAGCAGTCAGAGGAGACAGGGGTACGAGCAGTACTTC.

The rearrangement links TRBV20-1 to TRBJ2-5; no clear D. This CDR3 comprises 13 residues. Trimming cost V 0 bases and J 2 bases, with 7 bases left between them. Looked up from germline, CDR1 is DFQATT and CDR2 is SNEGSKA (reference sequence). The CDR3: CSARDGPQETQYF. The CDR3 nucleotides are TGCAGTGCTAGAGATGGACCGCAAGAGACCCAGTACTTC.

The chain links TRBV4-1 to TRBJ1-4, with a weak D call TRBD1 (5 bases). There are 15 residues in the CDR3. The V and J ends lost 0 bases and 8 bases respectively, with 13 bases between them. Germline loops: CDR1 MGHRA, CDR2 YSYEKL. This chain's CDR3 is CASSQDRGGSEKLFF. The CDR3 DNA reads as TGCGCCAGCAGCCAAGATCGGGGGGGATCCGAAAAACTGTTTTTT.

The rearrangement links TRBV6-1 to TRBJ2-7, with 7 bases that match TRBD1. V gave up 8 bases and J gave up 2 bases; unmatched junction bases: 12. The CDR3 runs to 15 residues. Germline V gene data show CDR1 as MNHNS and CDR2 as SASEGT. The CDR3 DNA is TGTGCCAGCTGGGCTCGAGGCAGGGGGACCTACGAGCAGTACTTC. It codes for CASWARGRGTYEQYF.

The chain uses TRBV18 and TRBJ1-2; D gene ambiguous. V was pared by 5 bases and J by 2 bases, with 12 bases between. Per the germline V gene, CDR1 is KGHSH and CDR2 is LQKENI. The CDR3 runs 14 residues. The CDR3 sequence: CASSEIRVNYGYTF. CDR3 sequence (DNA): TGTGCCAGCTCAGAAATAAGGGTGAACTATGGCTACACCTTC.

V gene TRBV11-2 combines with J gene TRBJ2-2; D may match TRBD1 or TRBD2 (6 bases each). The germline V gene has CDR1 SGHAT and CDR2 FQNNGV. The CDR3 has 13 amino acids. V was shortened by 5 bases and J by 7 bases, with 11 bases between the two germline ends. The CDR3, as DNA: TGTGCCAGCAGCCTAGGGGGGAACGGGGAGCTGTTTTTT. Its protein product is CASSLGGNGELFF.

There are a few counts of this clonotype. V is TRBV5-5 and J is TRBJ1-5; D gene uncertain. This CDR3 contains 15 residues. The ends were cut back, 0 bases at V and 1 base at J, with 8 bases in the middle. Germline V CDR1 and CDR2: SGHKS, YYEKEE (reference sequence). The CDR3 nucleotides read TGTGCCAGCAGCTTGGGGCAGGCAAGCAATCAGCCCCAGCATTTT. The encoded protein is CASSLGQASNQPQHF.

Written as DNA, the CDR3 is TGTGCCAGCAGCGACGAACGGACTAGCGGGAGGGCCCTCTCCTACGAGCAGTACTTC. This translates into CASSDERTSGRALSYEQYF. The chain joins TRBV7-9 to TRBJ2-7, with 15 bases that match TRBD2. J gave up 0 bases and V 5 bases, and 11 bases lay outside the gene matches. CDR1 and CDR2 (germline): SEHNR, FQNEAQ (reference sequence). The CDR3 runs 19 residues.

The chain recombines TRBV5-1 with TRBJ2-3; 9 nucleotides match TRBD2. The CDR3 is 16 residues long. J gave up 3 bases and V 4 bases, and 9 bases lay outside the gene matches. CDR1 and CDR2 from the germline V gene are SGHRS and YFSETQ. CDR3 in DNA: TGCGCCAGCAGCGCACCCTTAGCGGGGGCGACAGATACGCAGTATTTT. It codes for CASSAPLAGATDTQYF.

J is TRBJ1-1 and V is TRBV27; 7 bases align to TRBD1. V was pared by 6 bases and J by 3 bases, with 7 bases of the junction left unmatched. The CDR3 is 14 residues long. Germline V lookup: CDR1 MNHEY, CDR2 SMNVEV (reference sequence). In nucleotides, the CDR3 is TGTGCCAGCAGCCGCCGAGGGGGCTACACTGAAGCTTTCTTT. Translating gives CASSRRGGYTEAFF.

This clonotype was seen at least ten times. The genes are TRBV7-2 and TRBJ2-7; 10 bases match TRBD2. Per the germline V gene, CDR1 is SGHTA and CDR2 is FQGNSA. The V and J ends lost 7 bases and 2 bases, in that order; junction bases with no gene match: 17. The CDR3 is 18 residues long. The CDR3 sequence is CASTRAGTSDGVAYEQYF. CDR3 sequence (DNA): TGTGCCAGCACTCGAGCCGGGACTAGCGATGGGGTTGCCTACGAGCAGTACTTC.

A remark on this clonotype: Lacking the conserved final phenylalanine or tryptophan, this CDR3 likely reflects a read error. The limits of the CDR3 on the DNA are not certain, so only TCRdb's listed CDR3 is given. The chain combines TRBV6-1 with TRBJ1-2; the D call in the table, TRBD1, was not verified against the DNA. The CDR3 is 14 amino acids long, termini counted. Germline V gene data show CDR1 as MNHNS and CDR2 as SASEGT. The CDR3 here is CASMDRARILSLRL.

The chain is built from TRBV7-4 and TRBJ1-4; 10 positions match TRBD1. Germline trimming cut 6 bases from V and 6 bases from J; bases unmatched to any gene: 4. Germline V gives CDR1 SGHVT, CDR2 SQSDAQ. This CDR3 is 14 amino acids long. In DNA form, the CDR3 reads TGTGCCAGCAGTTGGGACAGGGGAGATGAAAAACTGTTTTTT. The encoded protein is CASSWDRGDEKLFF.

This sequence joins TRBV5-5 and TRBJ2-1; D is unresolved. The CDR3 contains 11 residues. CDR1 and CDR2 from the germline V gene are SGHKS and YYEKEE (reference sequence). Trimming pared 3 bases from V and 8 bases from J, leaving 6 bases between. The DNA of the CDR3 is TGTGCCAGCAGCTCCAGAGATGAGCAGTTCTTC. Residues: CASSSRDEQFF. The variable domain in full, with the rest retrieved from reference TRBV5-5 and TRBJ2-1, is DAGVTQSPTHLIKTRGQQVTLRCSPISGHKSVSWYQQVLGQGPQFIFQYYEKEERGRGNFPDRFSARQFPNYSSELNVNALLLGDSALYLCASSSRDEQFFGPGTRLTVL.

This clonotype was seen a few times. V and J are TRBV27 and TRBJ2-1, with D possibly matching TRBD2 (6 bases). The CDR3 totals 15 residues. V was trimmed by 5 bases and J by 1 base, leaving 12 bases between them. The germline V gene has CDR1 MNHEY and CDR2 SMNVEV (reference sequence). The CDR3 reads CASSIGTYSYNEQFF. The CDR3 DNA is TGTGCCAGCAGTATCGGGACTTATTCCTACAATGAGCAGTTCTTC.